This passage covers 9 T cell receptor beta chains from one sample sequenced in a study of T cells after yellow fever vaccination. One entry per CDR3 protein results from TCRdb running MiXCR on the 5' RACE reads. The repertoire has some 350,000 distinct CDR3 sequences, approximately 5.7% of them found once; the top ten carry 15%. The starting material was PBMCs, obtained 5 days after the yellow fever booster vaccination. Receptor source: a man aged 25-45 years who received the YFV17D yellow fever vaccine.

Many counts were recorded for this clonotype. The chain links TRBV7-2 to TRBJ1-1, with 7 bases fitting TRBD1. This CDR3 comprises 14 residues. Germline CDR1 and CDR2: SGHTA and FQGNSA. V shed 5 bases and J 1 base; nucleotides not matched to a gene: 4. The CDR3 coding sequence is TGTGCCAGCAGCCCGGGACAGAAGAACACTGAAGCTTTCTTT. This encodes CASSPGQKNTEAFF.

The genes are TRBV10-2 and TRBJ2-3; 8 nucleotides match TRBD2. V trimming: 6 bases; J trimming: 6 bases; junction bases outside the gene matches: 5. Germline V gives CDR1 WSHSY, CDR2 SAAADI. The CDR3 runs 13 residues. The CDR3 sequence: CASRLAGPDTQYF. DNA of the CDR3: TGCGCCAGCAGGCTAGCGGGCCCCGATACGCAGTATTTT.

This clonotype was recorded at least ten times. V usage is TRBV20-1 and J usage is TRBJ2-4; D possibly corresponds to TRBD1 (6 bases). Looked up from germline, CDR1 is DFQATT and CDR2 is SNEGSKA (reference sequence). Trimming removed 5 bases at V and 0 bases at J, with 11 bases between. The CDR3 has 14 amino acids. The CDR3: CSASRGGAKNIQYF. The CDR3 DNA reads TGCAGTGCTTCGCGAGGGGGAGCCAAAAACATTCAGTACTTC.

The gene calls are TRBV4-3 and TRBJ2-2, with D tentatively TRBD1 or TRBD2 (5 bases each). Germline CDR1 is LGHNA and CDR2 is YSLEER. V was clipped by 1 base and J by 5 bases, with 14 bases between them. The CDR3 has 16 residues. The CDR3 sequence: CASSQATKRGTGELFF. The CDR3 region has the DNA TGCGCCAGCAGCCAAGCGACTAAAAGGGGTACCGGGGAGCTGTTTTTT.

This clonotype was detected a few times. The rearrangement joins TRBV27 to TRBJ1-6; D not resolved. The CDR3 spans 14 residues. Germline CDR1 reads MNHEY; CDR2 reads SMNVEV (reference sequence). V lost 7 bases to trimming and J lost 8 bases, with 15 bases between them. Written as DNA, the CDR3 is TGTGCCAGCACGAGACGGGTCCTACATTCACCCCTCCACTTT. Translated, it gives CASTRRVLHSPLHF.

V usage is TRBV20-1 and J usage is TRBJ2-1; 11 bases are shared with TRBD2. The CDR3 is 15 amino acids. J lost 1 base, V lost 5 bases, and 4 bases had no gene match. Germline CDR1 DFQATT, CDR2 SNEGSKA (reference sequence). CDR3: CSAQLAGGSYNEQFF. As DNA, the CDR3 is TGCAGTGCTCAATTAGCGGGAGGGTCCTACAATGAGCAGTTCTTC.

The V and J genes are TRBV7-3 and TRBJ2-3; D is undetermined. There are 16 residues in the CDR3. Trimming cost V 4 bases and J 1 base, with 15 bases left between them. Germline V gene lookup returns CDR1 SGHTA and CDR2 FQGTGA. The CDR3 DNA sequence: TGTGCCAGCAGCTCCTCCCCAAACGGAGGCACAGATACGCAGTATTTT. This sequence encodes CASSSSPNGGTDTQYF.

This clonotype was found many times. CDR3 nucleotide sequence: TGTGCCAGCAGCCACCGGGTTTACGTACACGAGCAGTACTTC. As protein: CASSHRVYVHEQYF. The rearrangement links TRBV11-2 to TRBJ2-7; D gene ambiguous. This CDR3 has 14 amino acids. Germline V CDR1 and CDR2: SGHAT, FQNNGV. Trimming stripped 5 bases from V and 5 bases from J, with 16 bases between. The variable domain in full, completed from reference TRBV11-2 and TRBJ2-7, reads EAGVAQSPRYKIIEKRQSVAFWCNPISGHATLYWYQQILGQGPKLLIQFQNNGVVDDSQLPKDRFSAERLKGVDSTLKIQPAKLEDSAVYLCASSHRVYVHEQYFGPGTRLTVT.

This chain connects TRBV10-3 to TRBJ2-7; D ambiguous. Germline assignment: CDR1 ENHRY and CDR2 SYGVKD. CDR3 length: 14 amino acids. V was pared by 2 bases and J by 2 bases, with 10 bases between. CDR3 sequence: CAISEDEGTYEQYF. The DNA of the CDR3 is TGTGCCATCAGTGAGGACGAAGGAACCTACGAGCAGTACTTC.